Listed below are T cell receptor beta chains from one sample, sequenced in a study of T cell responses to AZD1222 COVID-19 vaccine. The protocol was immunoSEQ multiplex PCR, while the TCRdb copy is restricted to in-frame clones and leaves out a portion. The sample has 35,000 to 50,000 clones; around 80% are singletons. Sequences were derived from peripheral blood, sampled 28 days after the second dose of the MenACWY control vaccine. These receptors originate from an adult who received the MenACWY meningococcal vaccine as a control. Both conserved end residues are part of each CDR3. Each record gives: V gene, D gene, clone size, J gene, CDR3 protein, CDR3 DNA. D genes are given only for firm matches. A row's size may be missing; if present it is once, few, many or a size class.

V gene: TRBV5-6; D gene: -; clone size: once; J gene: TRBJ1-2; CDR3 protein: CASSFDALLNYGYTF; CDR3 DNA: TGTGCCAGCAGCTTTGACGCACTCTTAAACTATGGCTACACCTTC
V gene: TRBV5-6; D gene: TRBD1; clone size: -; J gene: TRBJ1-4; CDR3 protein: CASSFLDRVYTNEKLFF; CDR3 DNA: TGTGCCAGCAGCTTCCTGGACAGGGTGTACACTAATGAAAAACTGTTTTTT
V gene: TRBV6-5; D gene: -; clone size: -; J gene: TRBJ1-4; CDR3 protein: CASSAGQWKREKLFF; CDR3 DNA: TGTGCCAGCAGCGCGGGGCAGTGGAAACGGGAAAAACTGTTTTTT
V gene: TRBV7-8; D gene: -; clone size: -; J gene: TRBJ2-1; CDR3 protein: CASSVRTNNEQFF; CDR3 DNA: TGTGCCAGCAGCGTACGGACTAACAATGAGCAGTTCTTC
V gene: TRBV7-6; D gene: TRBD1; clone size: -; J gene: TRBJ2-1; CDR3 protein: CASSLDDRGREQFF; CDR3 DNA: TGTGCCAGCAGCTTAGACGACAGGGGTAGGGAGCAGTTCTTC
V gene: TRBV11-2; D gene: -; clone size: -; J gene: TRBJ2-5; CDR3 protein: CASSFFIGPETQYF; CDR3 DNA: TGTGCCAGCAGCTTCTTCATTGGGCCAGAGACCCAGTACTTC
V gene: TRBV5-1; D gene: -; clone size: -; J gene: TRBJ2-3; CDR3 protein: CASRPQRGTDTQYF; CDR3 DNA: TGCGCCAGCAGGCCCCAGCGGGGCACAGATACGCAGTATTTT
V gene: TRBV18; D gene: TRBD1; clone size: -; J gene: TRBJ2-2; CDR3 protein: CASSPPSQGVTGELFF; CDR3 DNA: TGTGCCAGCTCACCACCGAGCCAGGGGGTTACCGGGGAGCTGTTTTTT
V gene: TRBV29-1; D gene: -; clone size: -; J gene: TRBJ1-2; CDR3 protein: CSVEQNGYTF; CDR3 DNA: TGCAGCGTTGAGCAGAATGGCTACACCTTC
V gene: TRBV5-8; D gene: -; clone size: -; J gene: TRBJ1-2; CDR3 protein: CASSSRTVNYGYTF; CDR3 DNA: TGTGCCAGCAGCTCAAGGACAGTTAACTATGGCTACACCTTC
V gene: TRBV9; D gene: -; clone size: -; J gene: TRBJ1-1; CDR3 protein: CASSDTGKGTEAFF; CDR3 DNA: TGTGCCAGCAGCGATACAGGGAAGGGGACTGAAGCTTTCTTT
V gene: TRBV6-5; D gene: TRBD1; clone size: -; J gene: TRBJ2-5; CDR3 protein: CASSPSTGVTETQYF; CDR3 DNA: TGTGCCAGCAGTCCCTCGACAGGGGTAACAGAGACCCAGTACTTC
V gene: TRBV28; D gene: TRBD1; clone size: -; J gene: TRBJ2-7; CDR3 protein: CASSFPPGTGSYEQYF; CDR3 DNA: TGTGCCAGCAGTTTCCCCCCCGGGACAGGGTCCTACGAGCAGTACTTC
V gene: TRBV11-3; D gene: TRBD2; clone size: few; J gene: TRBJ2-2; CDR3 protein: CASSQGRTSGGQRAGELFF; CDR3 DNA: TGTGCCAGCAGCCAGGGACGGACTAGCGGGGGCCAAAGGGCCGGGGAGCTGTTTTTT
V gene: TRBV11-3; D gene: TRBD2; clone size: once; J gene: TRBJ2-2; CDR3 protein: CASSPTSGGFAGELFF; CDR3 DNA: TGTGCCAGCAGCCCGACTAGCGGGGGGTTCGCCGGGGAGCTGTTTTTT
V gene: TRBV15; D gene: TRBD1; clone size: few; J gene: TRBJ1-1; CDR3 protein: CATSGQGHTEAFF; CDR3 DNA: TGTGCCACCAGCGGACAGGGGCACACTGAAGCTTTCTTT
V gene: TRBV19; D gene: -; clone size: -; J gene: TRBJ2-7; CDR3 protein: CASSIRGTATYEQYF; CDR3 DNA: TGTGCCAGTAGCATCCGGGGGACAGCCACTTACGAGCAGTACTTC
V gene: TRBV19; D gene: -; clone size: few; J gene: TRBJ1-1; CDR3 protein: CASSIGTVTEAFF; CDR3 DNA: TGTGCCAGTAGTATAGGGACTGTTACTGAAGCTTTCTTT
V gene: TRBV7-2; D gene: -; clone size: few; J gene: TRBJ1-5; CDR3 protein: CASSLLNSNQPQHF; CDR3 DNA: TGTGCCAGCAGCTTATTAAATAGCAATCAGCCCCAGCATTTT
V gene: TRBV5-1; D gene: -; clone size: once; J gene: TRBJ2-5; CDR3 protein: CASSRSHRWETQYF; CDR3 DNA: TGCGCCAGCAGCCGCTCCCATCGGTGGGAGACCCAGTACTTC